Each of the 11 T cell receptor beta chains below was sequenced from the same sample in a study of blood T cell repertoires in COVID-19 (dated by TCRdb to about 2020). The library was obtained by the immunoSEQ multiplex PCR assay. TCRdb mirrors the immuneACCESS table, restricted to in-frame sequences. Some clones are absent from its copies; in checked studies, under half trace to an unresolved V gene, and the reason for the others is unknown. The sample table records 140,000 or so clones; around nine tenths of these occur just once. About 10% of the sample rests with the top ten. Sequences were obtained from peripheral blood. The origin of the receptors is a man aged 55 to 70 with active or convalescent COVID-19.

J is TRBJ1-2 and V is TRBV7-2, with D perhaps matching TRBD1 (6 bases). CDR3 size: 13 residues. From germline, CDR1 is SGHTA and CDR2 FQGNSA. V was pared by 4 bases and J by 2 bases, with 8 bases between. The CDR3 reads CASSSQGNYGYTF. The CDR3 DNA reads TGTGCCAGCAGCTCGCAGGGGAACTATGGCTACACCTTC.

A single count supports this clone. This chain uses TRBV15 with TRBJ1-5; no clear D gene. V lost 1 base and J 4 bases, leaving 11 bases between the germline ends. Germline CDR1 reads LNHNV; CDR2 reads YYDKDF (reference sequence). The length of the CDR3 is 15 residues. In nucleotides, the CDR3 is TGTGCCACCAGCAGAGGCCAAGACGGGAATCAGCCCCAGCATTTT. It yields the protein CATSRGQDGNQPQHF.

This clone was seen a handful of times. This rearrangement joins TRBV6-6 to TRBJ2-5; D is perhaps TRBD2 (6 bases). There are 15 residues in the CDR3. CDR1 and CDR2 (germline): MNHNY, SVGAGI (reference sequence). V lost 5 bases, J lost 5 bases, and 18 bases lay in between. CDR3 protein: CASSLTGGSRETQYF. DNA for the CDR3: TGTGCCAGCAGTCTCACTGGGGGGTCCCGGGAGACCCAGTACTTC.

This chain uses TRBV5-4 with TRBJ2-5, with TRBD1 identical over 7 bases. Germline CDR1 and CDR2: SGHNT and YYREEE (reference sequence). J gave up 3 bases and V 2 bases, and 7 bases lay outside the gene matches. This CDR3 is 15 amino acids long. The CDR3 region is CASSFVGQKEETQYF. CDR3 coding DNA: TGTGCCAGCAGCTTTGTGGGACAGAAAGAAGAGACCCAGTACTTC.

This sequence joins TRBV6-6 and TRBJ1-3, with TRBD1 identical over 9 bases. Germline CDR1 is MNHNY and CDR2 is SVGAGI (reference sequence). V lost 6 bases, J lost 4 bases, and 10 bases stayed unmatched. The CDR3 length is 16 residues. This chain's CDR3 is CASRTPDRGDGNTIYF. In DNA, the CDR3 is TGTGCCAGCAGAACTCCTGACAGGGGGGACGGAAACACCATATATTTT.

This sequence joins TRBV25-1 and TRBJ2-5; 7 bases are shared with TRBD2. Losses at the gene ends were 4 bases for V and 5 bases for J; bases not matched to a gene: 7. The V gene's germline CDR1 is MGHDK and CDR2 SYGVNS. The CDR3 consists of 14 residues. CDR3 sequence (DNA): TGTGCCAGCAGTGGGGGGGGATTAGGGGAGACCCAGTACTTC. Translated, it gives CASSGGGLGETQYF.

The chain combines TRBV28 with TRBJ1-2; 7 bases match TRBD1. The V and J ends lost 7 bases and 7 bases, in that order; junction bases with no gene match: 9. Germline CDR1 reads MDHEN; CDR2 reads SYDVKM. CDR3 length equals 13 residues. CDR3 protein: CASNPDRVSGYTF. The CDR3 nucleotides read TGTGCCAGCAATCCCGACAGGGTCTCTGGCTACACCTTC.

The chain combines TRBV7-2 with TRBJ2-7, with D hard to call. V lost 1 base, J lost 0 bases, and 13 bases lay in between. The CDR3 runs 16 residues. CDR1 is SGHTA, CDR2 FQGNSA, per germline. In nucleotides, the CDR3 is TGTGCCAGCAGCTTAGTATCCAGGCCGAGCTCCTACGAGCAGTACTTC. The encoded protein is CASSLVSRPSSYEQYF.

To note about this clone: A junction end diverges from the germline sequence, so it may reflect a read error. The V and J genes are TRBV29-1 and TRBJ1-2, with 10 bases aligning to TRBD1. The length of the CDR3 is 14 residues. Germline assignment: CDR1 SQVTM and CDR2 ANQGSEA. CDR3 DNA sequence: TGCAGCGTTGATCCTCGGGACAGGGGACAACGTACGAACTTC. Translated: CSVDPRDRGQRTNF.

V gene TRBV6-5 combines with J gene TRBJ1-4; no firm D call. The CDR3 is made up of 16 amino acids. V dropped 2 bases and J dropped 7 bases, with 17 bases sitting between them. From germline, CDR1 is MNHEY and CDR2 SVGAGI. The chain's CDR3 is CASSYTEGVSGEKLFF. In DNA form, the CDR3 reads TGTGCCAGCAGTTACACGGAGGGCGTCTCGGGTGAAAAACTGTTTTTT.

The J gene is TRBJ2-1, the V gene TRBV6-5; a weak D match, TRBD2 (5 bases). Trimming removed 7 bases from V and 8 bases from J, with 12 bases in between. The CDR3 sequence is 12 residues long. Germline V gene lookup returns CDR1 MNHEY and CDR2 SVGAGI. CDR3 nucleotide sequence: TGTGCCAGCACCGGGATGGGCGATGAGCAGTTCTTC. The encoded protein is CASTGMGDEQFF.